One sample yielded the 20 T cell receptor beta chains listed below, sequenced in a study of blood T cell repertoires in COVID-19. Only in-frame clones appear in the TCRdb table, and some are missing; sequencing was by immunoSEQ multiplex PCR. The sample has about 160,000 clones; roughly four fifths are singletons. The sequenced material came from peripheral blood. These receptors originate from a man in his forties or fifties who had recovered from COVID-19.

J is TRBJ2-1 and V is TRBV19; no clear D gene. In germline, CDR1 is LNHDA, CDR2 SQIVND (reference sequence). The CDR3 loop spans 15 amino acids. Trimming removed 4 bases from V and 1 base from J, with 11 bases in between. CDR3 loop: CASSRVGYSYNEQFF. The CDR3 DNA reads as TGTGCCAGTAGTAGGGTGGGCTATTCCTACAATGAGCAGTTCTTC.

This clone appeared a few times. This chain links TRBV6-1 with TRBJ2-2; D gene ambiguous. CDR1 is MNHNS, CDR2 SASEGT, per germline. This CDR3 has 15 amino acids. V lost 2 bases and J 0 bases, leaving 7 bases between the germline ends. Written as DNA, the CDR3 is TGTGCCAGCAGTGAAAGAGTAGCGAACACCGGGGAGCTGTTTTTT. Its protein is CASSERVANTGELFF.

This clone was found once. The genes are TRBV4-3 and TRBJ2-1; D may be TRBD2 (6 bases). V was cut by 1 base and J by 9 bases, with 16 bases left in between. CDR1 is LGHNA and CDR2 is YSLEER in the germline V gene. The CDR3 loop spans 15 amino acids. CDR3 nucleotides: TGCGCCAGCAGCCAAGCCTCCTTAACCGGGGGTGAGCAGTTCTTC. Its translation: CASSQASLTGGEQFF.

This rearrangement joins TRBV24-1 to TRBJ2-7; no firm D call. This CDR3 has 13 amino acids. Germline V gene sequence: CDR1 KGHDR, CDR2 SFDVKD. The V and J ends lost 2 bases and 3 bases respectively, with 7 bases between them. The CDR3 nucleotides read TGTGCCACCAGTGATTCCCCCGGCTACGAGCAGTACTTC. Translated, it gives CATSDSPGYEQYF.

The gene calls are TRBV9 and TRBJ2-7; D remains unclear. Trimming left V 0 bases short and J 0 bases short, with 7 bases between. This CDR3 is 14 amino acids long. Germline V gene data show CDR1 as SGDLS and CDR2 as YYNGEE. CDR3: CASSVGFSSYEQYF. In DNA, the CDR3 is TGTGCCAGCAGCGTAGGGTTCAGCTCCTACGAGCAGTACTTC.

The CDR3 spells CASSLLGSDTQYF. The DNA of the CDR3 is TGTGCCAGCAGCTTACTAGGATCGGATACGCAGTATTTT. V and J are TRBV7-3 and TRBJ2-3; D gene uncertain. V was cut by 2 bases and J by 6 bases, with 9 bases left in between. The germline CDR1 and CDR2 sequences are SGHTA and FQGTGA. The CDR3 length is 13 residues.

This chain connects TRBV7-8 to TRBJ1-1; TRBD1 matches 7 bases. Germline loops: CDR1 SGHVS, CDR2 FQNEAQ. With V trimmed by 1 base and J by 5 bases, 4 bases remained unmatched. This CDR3 spans 14 amino acids. CDR3 sequence reads: CASSLDPQGTEAFF. Here the CDR3 DNA reads TGTGCCAGCAGCTTAGACCCACAGGGGACTGAAGCTTTCTTT.

This chain joins TRBV9 and TRBJ1-4; no firm D call. This CDR3 has 15 residues. V was shortened by 0 bases and J by 8 bases, with 14 bases between the two germline ends. Germline CDR1 and CDR2: SGDLS and YYNGEE. CDR3: CASSVEAASREKLFF. DNA of the CDR3: TGTGCCAGCAGCGTAGAGGCAGCCTCCAGGGAAAAACTGTTTTTT.

J is TRBJ2-7 and V is TRBV13, with TRBD2 as a possible D gene (5 bases). The V end was cut by 5 bases, the J end by 6 bases, with 11 bases between. The length of the CDR3 is 12 residues. The V gene's germline CDR1 is PRHDT and CDR2 FYEKMQ (reference sequence). The CDR3 nucleotides are TGTGCCAGCAGCCCCCGAGGGTCCGAGCAGTACTTC. Translating gives CASSPRGSEQYF.

This chain uses TRBV18 with TRBJ2-2; no reliable D call. Between the trimmed V and J ends, which lost 3 bases and 0 bases, there was a span of 5 bases. The CDR3 extends over 14 amino acids. CDR1 is KGHSH, CDR2 LQKENI, per germline. In nucleotides, the CDR3 is TGTGCCAGCTCACCCGACACGAACACCGGGGAGCTGTTTTTT. It specifies CASSPDTNTGELFF.

V and J are TRBV6-5 and TRBJ1-1; tentatively, D is TRBD1 (5 bases). This CDR3 has 14 residues. The V end lost 5 bases, the J end lost 6 bases, and 16 bases lay between the germline ends. Germline V gives CDR1 MNHEY, CDR2 SVGAGI. The CDR3, as DNA: TGTGCCAGCAGTCGCGGCCCTGGGGCATCTGAAGCTTTCTTT. Protein product: CASSRGPGASEAFF.

The V call is TRBV6-2 or TRBV6-3, the J call TRBJ2-7, with D perhaps TRBD1 (6 bases). The CDR3 extends over 14 amino acids. The germline CDR1 and CDR2 sequences are MNHEY and SVGEGT. Trimming took 5 bases from V and 3 from J, leaving 14 bases between them. The CDR3 sequence: CASSPYRDNYEQYF. The CDR3 DNA is TGTGCCAGCAGTCCCTACCGGGACAACTACGAGCAGTACTTC.

This chain uses TRBV18 with TRBJ2-3; D uncertain. Germline V gene sequence: CDR1 KGHSH, CDR2 LQKENI. V was trimmed by 2 bases and J by 0 bases, leaving 6 bases between them. CDR3 size: 14 residues. CDR3 sequence (DNA): TGTGCCAGCTCACCAGAGCTCAGCACAGATACGCAGTATTTT. It is translated as CASSPELSTDTQYF.

The rearrangement joins TRBV3-1 (or the pseudogene TRBV3-2) to TRBJ2-1, with 7 positions matching TRBD1. V lost 4 bases to trimming and J lost 4 bases; unmatched junction nucleotides: 10. This CDR3 is built from 16 residues. Per germline, CDR1 LGHDT and CDR2 YNNKEL (reference sequence). The CDR3 DNA reads TGTGCCAGCAGCCGTCGACAGGGCTTCTCGTACAATGAGCAGTTCTTC. It encodes CASSRRQGFSYNEQFF.

This chain uses TRBV11-2 with TRBJ2-3; D is possibly TRBD2 (5 bases). V gave up 5 bases and J gave up 9 bases, with 12 bases separating them. CDR1 is SGHAT and CDR2 is FQNNGV in the germline V gene. This CDR3 spans 12 amino acids. Here the CDR3 DNA reads TGTGCCAGCAGCCATGGGCGCGGGACGCAGTATTTT. Its protein is CASSHGRGTQYF.

V is TRBV7-2 and J is TRBJ1-4; D uncertain. Trimming took 1 base from V and 0 from J, leaving 6 bases between them. The CDR3 loop spans 15 amino acids. Germline V gives CDR1 SGHTA, CDR2 FQGNSA. CDR3 sequence (DNA): TGTGCCAGCAGCTTAGAAGCTGCAACTAATGAAAAACTGTTTTTT. Translation: CASSLEAATNEKLFF.

This clone was observed a handful of times. This chain links TRBV5-4 with TRBJ2-1; weak D call: TRBD2 (6 bases). From germline, CDR1 is SGHNT and CDR2 YYREEE (reference sequence). The CDR3 is 12 residues long. The V end was cut by 6 bases, the J end by 8 bases, with 12 bases between. As DNA, the CDR3 is TGTGCCAGCACCGCGCGGGGCGATGAGCAGTTCTTC. It specifies CASTARGDEQFF.

The chain employs TRBV28 and TRBJ2-2; D perhaps matches TRBD2 (5 bases). Trimming took 6 bases from V and 5 from J, leaving 10 bases between them. Per germline, CDR1 MDHEN and CDR2 SYDVKM. There are 13 residues in the CDR3. The CDR3 here is CASRLRETGELFF. The CDR3 DNA is TGTGCCAGCAGACTACGGGAAACCGGGGAGCTGTTTTTT.

The chain links TRBV19 to TRBJ1-4; D is perhaps TRBD1 (5 bases). Germline V gives CDR1 LNHDA, CDR2 SQIVND (reference sequence). Deletions cut 3 bases from V and 2 bases from J, with 19 bases between. The CDR3 has 18 amino acids. CDR3 DNA: TGTGCCAGTAGTATCGGCGGGTCTTTGGGGGGTACTAATGAAAAACTGTTTTTT. Protein product: CASSIGGSLGGTNEKLFF. Variable domain in full (rest from reference TRBV19 and TRBJ1-4): DGGITQSPKYLFRKEGQNVTLSCEQNLNHDAMYWYRQDPGQGLRLIYYSQIVNDFQKGDIAEGYSVSREKKESFPLTVTSAQKNPTAFYLCASSIGGSLGGTNEKLFFGSGTQLSVL.

The chain has TRBV28 and TRBJ2-7; the match to TRBD1 covers 8 bases. V lost 5 bases to trimming and J lost 5 bases; unmatched junction nucleotides: 11. CDR1 is MDHEN, CDR2 SYDVKM, per germline. This CDR3 has 15 residues. The CDR3 bases are TGTGCCAGCAGTCCACACTCACAGGGGGTAAACGAGCAGTACTTC. It encodes CASSPHSQGVNEQYF.